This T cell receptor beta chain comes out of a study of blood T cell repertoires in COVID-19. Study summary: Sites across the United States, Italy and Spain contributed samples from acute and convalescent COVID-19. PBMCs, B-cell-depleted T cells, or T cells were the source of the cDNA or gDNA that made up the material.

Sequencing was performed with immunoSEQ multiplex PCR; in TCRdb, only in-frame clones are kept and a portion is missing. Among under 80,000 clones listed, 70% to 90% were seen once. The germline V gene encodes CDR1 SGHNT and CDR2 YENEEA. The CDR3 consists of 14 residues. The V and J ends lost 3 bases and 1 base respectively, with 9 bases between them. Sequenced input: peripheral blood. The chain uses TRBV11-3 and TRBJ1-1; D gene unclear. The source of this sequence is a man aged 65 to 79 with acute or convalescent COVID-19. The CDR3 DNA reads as TGTGCCAGCAGCTTGGCGGCACGGAACACTGAAGCTTTCTTT. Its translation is CASSLAARNTEAFF.